The 10 T cell receptor beta chains listed next were all sequenced from one sample in a study of blood T cell repertoires in COVID-19. Repertoires were generated with immunoSEQ multiplex PCR, while TCRdb's copy carries only in-frame clones and drops some. The sample holds around 200,000 clones, 86% seen once. The sample taken for sequencing was PBMCs or T cells enriched from blood (not recorded which). The source is a young woman who had been exposed to COVID-19.

This chain connects TRBV7-2 to TRBJ1-4; 7 bases fit TRBD1. Germline V gene sequence: CDR1 SGHTA, CDR2 FQGNSA. J lost 11 bases, V lost 5 bases, and 11 bases had no gene match. This CDR3 has 14 residues. The DNA for the CDR3 is TGTGCCAGCAGCACCCGACAGGGCCCGGGGAAACTGTTTTTT. As protein: CASSTRQGPGKLFF.

V is TRBV25-1 and J is TRBJ1-2; a possible D gene is TRBD1 (6 bases). This CDR3 has 14 residues. Trimming stripped 4 bases from V and 6 bases from J, with 15 bases between. Per the germline V gene, CDR1 is MGHDK and CDR2 is SYGVNS. CDR3 loop: CASSVGAPRDGYTF. The CDR3 nucleotides read TGTGCCAGCAGTGTGGGGGCCCCAAGAGATGGCTACACCTTC.

V is TRBV7-8 and J is TRBJ1-5; 9 positions agree with TRBD1. Germline V gene data show CDR1 as SGHVS and CDR2 as FQNEAQ. The CDR3 is 14 residues long. After removal of 6 bases from V and 2 bases from J, the junction contained 2 bases not matched to a gene. This chain's CDR3 is CASRDRGGNQPQHF. CDR3 DNA: TGTGCCAGCAGGGACAGGGGAGGCAATCAGCCCCAGCATTTT. The full variable domain, completed using reference TRBV7-8 and TRBJ1-5, is GAGVSQSPRYKVAKRGQDVALRCDPISGHVSLFWYQQALGQGPEFLTYFQNEAQLDKSGLPSDRFFAERPEGSVSTLKIQRTQQEDSAVYLCASRDRGGNQPQHFGDGTRLSIL.

The chain has TRBV9 and TRBJ2-7; perhaps TRBD1 as D (6 bases). This CDR3 region has 14 residues. The V gene lost 6 bases and the J gene lost 3 bases, with 16 bases spanning the gap. The germline V gene encodes CDR1 SGDLS and CDR2 YYNGEE. The CDR3 is CASNPSGDFYEQYF. Here the CDR3 DNA reads TGTGCCAGCAACCCCTCAGGGGATTTCTACGAGCAGTACTTC.

The rearrangement links TRBV12-3 or TRBV12-4 to TRBJ1-5, with a possible D match to TRBD1 (5 bases). Trimming took 7 bases from V and 5 from J, leaving 12 bases between them. This CDR3 has 13 residues. The CDR3 DNA follows: TGTGCCAGCAACCATGAAGGGGATCAGCCCCAGCATTTT. This encodes CASNHEGDQPQHF.

V gene TRBV5-1 combines with J gene TRBJ1-2; D possibly corresponds to TRBD1 (5 bases). This CDR3 is built from 13 residues. V gave up 1 base and J gave up 6 bases, with 10 bases separating them. Germline CDR1 SGHRS, CDR2 YFSETQ. The CDR3 region has the DNA TGCGCCAGCAGCTTGTCGGCAGGGAATGGCTACACCTTC. It translates to CASSLSAGNGYTF.

This clone was recorded once. The rearrangement uses TRBV28 and TRBJ2-7; 9 nucleotides align to TRBD1. Unmatched junction bases numbered 6, after V lost 5 bases and J lost 1 base. Germline lookup yields CDR1 MDHEN and CDR2 SYDVKM. The CDR3 spans 15 residues. Written as DNA, the CDR3 is TGTGCCAGCAGTGAAGACAGGGGGATATCCTACGAGCAGTACTTC. Protein sequence: CASSEDRGISYEQYF. The entire variable domain, with the rest obtained from reference TRBV28 and TRBJ2-7, is as follows: DVKVTQSSRYLVKRTGEKVFLECVQDMDHENMFWYRQDPGLGLRLIYFSYDVKMKEKGDIPEGYSVSREKKERFSLILESASTNQTSMYLCASSEDRGISYEQYFGPGTRLTVT.

CDR3 in amino acids: CASNWGDTEAFF. In nucleotides, the CDR3 is TGTGCCAGTAATTGGGGAGACACTGAAGCTTTCTTT. V is TRBV12-3 or TRBV12-4 and J is TRBJ1-1; no clear D. This CDR3 contains 12 residues. The V end lost 9 bases, the J end lost 3 bases, and 11 bases lay between the germline ends.

The chain joins TRBV4-2 to TRBJ2-2; 10 bases map to TRBD2. The CDR3 is 17 amino acids. Germline CDR1 LGHNA, CDR2 YNFKEQ. With V trimmed by 2 bases and J by 1 base, 4 bases remained unmatched. Written as DNA, the CDR3 is TGTGCCAGCAGCCAACGCTCTAGCGGGGGGAACACCGGGGAGCTGTTTTTT. Its translation is CASSQRSSGGNTGELFF.

The CDR3 loop is CASSQGEAYEQYF. Here the CDR3 DNA reads TGTGCCAGCAGTCAGGGGGAGGCCTACGAGCAGTACTTC. This chain links TRBV6-5 with TRBJ2-7; a weak D match, TRBD1 (7 bases). CDR3 length: 13 amino acids. The germline CDR1 and CDR2 sequences are MNHEY and SVGAGI. The germline V and J ends were trimmed by 5 bases and 2 bases, with 10 bases remaining between them.